The rows below give T cell receptor beta chains drawn from one sample of a study of OX40 agonist ivuxolimab in advanced cancers. Repertoires were generated with immunoSEQ multiplex PCR, while TCRdb's copy carries only in-frame clones and drops some. The profile covers roughly 60,000 clones, with about 82% appearing a single time and 2.6% taken by the ten largest. The specimen comprised CD4+ or CD8+ T cells sorted from blood, sampled in a trial of the OX40 agonist ivuxolimab. The receptors stem from an adult with an advanced solid tumor such as melanoma, head and neck, liver or kidney cancer. CDR3s include the opening cysteine and the closing phenylalanine or tryptophan. The order of the fields is D gene, V gene, J gene, clone size, CDR3 DNA, CDR3 protein. The D gene is left open where the match is weak. The listing skips clone size in some rows; elsewhere it reads once, few, many or a size class.

D: TRBD1
V: TRBV18
J: TRBJ1-5
size: .
DNA: TGTGCCAGCTCACCCCTGGGGACAGCCGACAATCAGCCCCAGCATTTT
CDR3: CASSPLGTADNQPQHF

D: .
V: TRBV7-4
J: TRBJ2-7
size: .
DNA: TGTGCCAGCCTCCGGCGGACCCTAGAGCAGTACTTC
CDR3: CASLRRTLEQYF

D: .
V: TRBV25-1
J: TRBJ2-3
size: .
DNA: TGTGCCAGCAGTCAACCCCTCGGCGGGGTCGCGGATACGCAGTATTTT
CDR3: CASSQPLGGVADTQYF

D: TRBD2
V: TRBV11-3
J: TRBJ2-3
size: .
DNA: TGTGCCAGCAGCTTTGGACTAGCGGGGGGCACAGATACGCAGTATTTT
CDR3: CASSFGLAGGTDTQYF

D: .
V: TRBV5-1
J: TRBJ2-2
size: .
DNA: TGCGCCAGCAGCTTGGGCTTGGCAGGCCACGGAGACGGGGAGCTGTTTTTT
CDR3: CASSLGLAGHGDGELFF

D: TRBD1
V: TRBV7-3
J: TRBJ2-3
size: few
DNA: TGTGCCAGCAGCTTAACCGGGACAGGGGGTGGAACAGATACGCAGTATTTT
CDR3: CASSLTGTGGGTDTQYF

D: .
V: TRBV28
J: TRBJ2-7
size: .
DNA: TGTGCCAGCAGTTCCGACACTTCCTACGAGCAGTACTTC
CDR3: CASSSDTSYEQYF

D: .
V: TRBV19
J: TRBJ1-1
size: .
DNA: TGTGCCAGTAGTATACAGGGGAACACTGAAGCTTTCTTT
CDR3: CASSIQGNTEAFF

D: .
V: TRBV5-1
J: TRBJ2-1
size: .
DNA: TGCGCCAGCAGCAATTGGGTAGGGCGGAACAATGAGCAGTTCTTC
CDR3: CASSNWVGRNNEQFF

D: TRBD1
V: TRBV25-1
J: TRBJ1-4
size: once
DNA: TGTGCCAGCAGTGGGACAGGGACCGAAAAACTGTTTTTT
CDR3: CASSGTGTEKLFF

D: .
V: TRBV28
J: TRBJ1-2
size: .
DNA: TGTGCCAGCAGGAGCAGGTCGATGCACACCTTC
CDR3: CASRSRSMHTF

D: .
V: TRBV19
J: TRBJ1-1
size: .
DNA: TGTGCCAGTAGTATAAAGGGGTCTGTAGGTGAAGCTTTCTTT
CDR3: CASSIKGSVGEAFF

D: .
V: TRBV6-5
J: TRBJ1-1
size: once
DNA: TGTGCCAGCGCTACCGAAGTTGGGAACACTGAAGCTTTCTTT
CDR3: CASATEVGNTEAFF

D: .
V: TRBV5-1
J: TRBJ1-1
size: .
DNA: TGCGCCAGCAGACCTCGCGACAGGCGGAACACTGAAGCTTTCTTT
CDR3: CASRPRDRRNTEAFF

D: .
V: TRBV10-2
J: TRBJ2-1
size: .
DNA: TGCGCCAGCTTCCGGGATTCCACCTACAATGAGCAGTTCTTC
CDR3: CASFRDSTYNEQFF

D: .
V: TRBV5-6
J: TRBJ1-5
size: .
DNA: TGTGCCAGCAGCCCCCGGACTAGAGATCAGCCCCAGCATTTT
CDR3: CASSPRTRDQPQHF